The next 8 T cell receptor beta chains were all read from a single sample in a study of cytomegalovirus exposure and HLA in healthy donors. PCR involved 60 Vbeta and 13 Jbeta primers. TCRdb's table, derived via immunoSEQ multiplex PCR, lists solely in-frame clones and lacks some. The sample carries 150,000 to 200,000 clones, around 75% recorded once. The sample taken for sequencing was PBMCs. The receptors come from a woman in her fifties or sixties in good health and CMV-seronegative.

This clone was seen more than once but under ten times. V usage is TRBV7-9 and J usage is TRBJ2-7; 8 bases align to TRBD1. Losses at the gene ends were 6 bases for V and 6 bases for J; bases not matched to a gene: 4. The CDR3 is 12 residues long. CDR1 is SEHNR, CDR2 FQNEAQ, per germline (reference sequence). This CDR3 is CASSRTGSEQYF. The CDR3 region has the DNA TGTGCCAGCAGTCGGACAGGGAGCGAGCAGTACTTC.

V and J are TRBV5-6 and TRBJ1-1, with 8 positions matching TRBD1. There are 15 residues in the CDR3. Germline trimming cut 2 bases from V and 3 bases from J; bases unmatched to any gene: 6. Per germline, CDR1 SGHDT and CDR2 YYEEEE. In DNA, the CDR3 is TGTGCCAGCAGCTTCGGTGACAGGGGATACACTGAAGCTTTCTTT. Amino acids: CASSFGDRGYTEAFF.

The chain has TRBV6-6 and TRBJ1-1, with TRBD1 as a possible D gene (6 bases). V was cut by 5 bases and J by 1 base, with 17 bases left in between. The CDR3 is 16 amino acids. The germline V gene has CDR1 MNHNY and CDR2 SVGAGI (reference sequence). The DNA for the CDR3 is TGTGCCAGCAGTCCCTTCCTACAGGGAACGAACACTGAAGCTTTCTTT. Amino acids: CASSPFLQGTNTEAFF.

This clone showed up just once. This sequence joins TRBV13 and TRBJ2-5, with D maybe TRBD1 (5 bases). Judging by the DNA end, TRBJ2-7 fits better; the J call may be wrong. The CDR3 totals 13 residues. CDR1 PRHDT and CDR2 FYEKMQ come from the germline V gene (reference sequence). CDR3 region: CASSLGRAYEQYF. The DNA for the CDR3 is TGTGCCAGCAGCTTAGGCAGGGCCTACGAGCAGTACTTC.

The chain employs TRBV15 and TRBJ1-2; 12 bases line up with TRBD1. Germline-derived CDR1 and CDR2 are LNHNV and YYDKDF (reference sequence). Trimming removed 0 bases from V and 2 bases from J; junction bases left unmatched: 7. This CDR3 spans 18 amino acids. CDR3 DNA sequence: TGTGCCACCAGCAGAGATGGGAGGGGACAGGGGGCAAACTATGGCTACACCTTC. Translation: CATSRDGRGQGANYGYTF.

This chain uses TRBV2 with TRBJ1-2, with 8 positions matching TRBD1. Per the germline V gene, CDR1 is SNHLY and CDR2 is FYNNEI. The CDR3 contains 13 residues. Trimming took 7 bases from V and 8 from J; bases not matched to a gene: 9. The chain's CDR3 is CASTGRGRSGYTF. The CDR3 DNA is TGTGCCAGCACCGGCAGGGGGCGGTCGGGCTACACCTTC.

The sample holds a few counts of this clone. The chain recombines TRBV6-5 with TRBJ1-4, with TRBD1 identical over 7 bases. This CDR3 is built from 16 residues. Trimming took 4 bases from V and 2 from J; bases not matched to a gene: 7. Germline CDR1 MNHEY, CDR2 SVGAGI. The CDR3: CASSSPGRGTNEKLFF. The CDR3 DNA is TGTGCCAGCAGTTCCCCGGGCAGGGGGACTAATGAAAAACTGTTTTTT.

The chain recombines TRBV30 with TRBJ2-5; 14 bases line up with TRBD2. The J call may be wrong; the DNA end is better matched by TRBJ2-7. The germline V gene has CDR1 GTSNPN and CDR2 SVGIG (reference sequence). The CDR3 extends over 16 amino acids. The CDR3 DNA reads TGTGCCTGGGATAAAGGGACTAGCGGGAGTCTTGGCGAGCAGTACTTC. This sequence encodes CAWDKGTSGSLGEQYF.